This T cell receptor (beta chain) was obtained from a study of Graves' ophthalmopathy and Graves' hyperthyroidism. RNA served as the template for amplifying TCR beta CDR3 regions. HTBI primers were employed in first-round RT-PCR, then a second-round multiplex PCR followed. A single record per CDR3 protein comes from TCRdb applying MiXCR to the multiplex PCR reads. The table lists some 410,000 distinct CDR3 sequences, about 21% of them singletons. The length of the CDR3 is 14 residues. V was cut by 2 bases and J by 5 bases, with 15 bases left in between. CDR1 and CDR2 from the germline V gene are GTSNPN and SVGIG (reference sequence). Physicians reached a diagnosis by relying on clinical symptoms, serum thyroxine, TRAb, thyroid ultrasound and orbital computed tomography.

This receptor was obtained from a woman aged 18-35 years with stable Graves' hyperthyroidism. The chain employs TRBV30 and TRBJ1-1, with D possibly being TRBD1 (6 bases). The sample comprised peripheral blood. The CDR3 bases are TGTGCCTGGAGTCGGGCAGGGGAGGTGACTGAAGCTTTCTTT. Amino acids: CAWSRAGEVTEAFF.